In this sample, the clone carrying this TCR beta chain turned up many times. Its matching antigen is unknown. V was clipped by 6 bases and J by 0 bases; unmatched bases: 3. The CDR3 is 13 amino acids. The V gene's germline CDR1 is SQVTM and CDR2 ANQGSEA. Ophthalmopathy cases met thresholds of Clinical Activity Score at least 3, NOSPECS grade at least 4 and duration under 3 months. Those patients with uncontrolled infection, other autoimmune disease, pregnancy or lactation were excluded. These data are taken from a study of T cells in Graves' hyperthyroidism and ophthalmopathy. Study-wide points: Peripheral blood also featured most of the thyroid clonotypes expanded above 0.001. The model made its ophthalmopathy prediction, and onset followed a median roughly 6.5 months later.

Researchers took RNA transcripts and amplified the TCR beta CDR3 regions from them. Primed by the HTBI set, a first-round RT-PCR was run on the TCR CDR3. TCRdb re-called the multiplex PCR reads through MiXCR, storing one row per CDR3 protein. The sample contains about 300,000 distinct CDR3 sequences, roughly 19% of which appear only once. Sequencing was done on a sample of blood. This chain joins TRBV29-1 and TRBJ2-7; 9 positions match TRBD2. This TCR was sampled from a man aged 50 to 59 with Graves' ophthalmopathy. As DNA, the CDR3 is TGCAGCGTGACTAGCGGAAACTCCTACGAGCAGTACTTC. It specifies CSVTSGNSYEQYF.